This T cell receptor (beta chain) was sequenced for a study of graft-versus-host responses after intestinal transplantation. Study-wide background: As for transplant type, recipients had multivisceral, liver-intestinal, or isolated intestinal grafts. Study conclusions and caveats: Association was observed between peak circulating GvH clone levels and early post-transplant HvG declines. Some GvH clones appeared in ileal mucosa or blood before recipient bone marrow.

Sequenced by immunoSEQ multiplex PCR; TCRdb stores in-frame clones only, minus some. The table lists 80,000 to 95,000 clones, just over 90% of them singletons. Remarks on this clone: Its matching antigen is unknown.

Germline loops: CDR1 MNHEY, CDR2 SMNVEV (reference sequence). The CDR3 is 16 residues long. Trimming removed 0 bases at V and 2 bases at J, with 14 bases between. Here the sequenced sample was unstimulated CD8+ T cells sorted from spleen or lymph node cells, taken before intestinal transplant. The TCR originated in a human donor who received an intestinal transplant. The chain has TRBV27 and TRBJ2-7; D gene uncertain. The chain's CDR3 is CASSLSVVQKPYEQYF. In DNA form, the CDR3 reads TGTGCCAGCAGTTTATCGGTGGTCCAGAAACCCTACGAGCAGTACTTC.